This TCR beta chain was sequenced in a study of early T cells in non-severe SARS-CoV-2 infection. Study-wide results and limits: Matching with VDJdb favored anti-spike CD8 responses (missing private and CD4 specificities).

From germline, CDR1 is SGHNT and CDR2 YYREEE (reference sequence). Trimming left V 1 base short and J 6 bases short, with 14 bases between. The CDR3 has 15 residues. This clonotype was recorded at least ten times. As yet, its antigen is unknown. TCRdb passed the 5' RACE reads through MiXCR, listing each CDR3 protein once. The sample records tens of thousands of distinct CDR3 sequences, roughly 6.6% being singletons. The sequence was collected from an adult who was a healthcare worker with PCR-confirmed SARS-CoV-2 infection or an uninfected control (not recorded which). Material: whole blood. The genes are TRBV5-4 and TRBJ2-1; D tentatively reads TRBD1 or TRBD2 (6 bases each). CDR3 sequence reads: CASSLQAGRGNEQFF. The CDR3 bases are TGTGCCAGCAGCTTGCAAGCGGGCAGGGGCAATGAGCAGTTCTTC.